This T cell receptor beta chain was sequenced for a study of STAT5B mutations in CD4+ large granular lymphocyte leukemia. Overall study findings and caveats: Approximately 25% of private leukemic clonotypes occurred rarely in other patients' non-leukemic repertoires.

As concerns this clone: Antigen unknown.

V shed 1 base, J shed 2 bases, and the junction held 3 bases outside the gene matches. Per germline, CDR1 SGHTA and CDR2 FQGNSA. There are 16 residues in the CDR3. The protocol was immunoSEQ multiplex PCR, while the TCRdb copy is restricted to in-frame clones and leaves out a portion. The table lists 30,000 to 40,000 clones, roughly nine tenths of them singletons. This chain joins TRBV7-2 and TRBJ2-3; 10 positions agree with TRBD2. The sequence was obtained from a human donor in good health. The sample comprised CD4+ T cells from blood buffy coats. The CDR3 here is CASSLGLAGVTDTQYF. The CDR3 DNA follows: TGTGCCAGCAGCTTAGGGCTAGCGGGAGTCACAGATACGCAGTATTTT. The variable domain in full, completed from reference TRBV7-2 and TRBJ2-3, reads GAGVSQSPSNKVTEKGKDVELRCDPISGHTALYWYRQSLGQGLEFLIYFQGNSAPDKSGLPSDRFSAERTGGSVSTLTIQRTQQEDSAVYLCASSLGLAGVTDTQYFGPGTRLTVL.